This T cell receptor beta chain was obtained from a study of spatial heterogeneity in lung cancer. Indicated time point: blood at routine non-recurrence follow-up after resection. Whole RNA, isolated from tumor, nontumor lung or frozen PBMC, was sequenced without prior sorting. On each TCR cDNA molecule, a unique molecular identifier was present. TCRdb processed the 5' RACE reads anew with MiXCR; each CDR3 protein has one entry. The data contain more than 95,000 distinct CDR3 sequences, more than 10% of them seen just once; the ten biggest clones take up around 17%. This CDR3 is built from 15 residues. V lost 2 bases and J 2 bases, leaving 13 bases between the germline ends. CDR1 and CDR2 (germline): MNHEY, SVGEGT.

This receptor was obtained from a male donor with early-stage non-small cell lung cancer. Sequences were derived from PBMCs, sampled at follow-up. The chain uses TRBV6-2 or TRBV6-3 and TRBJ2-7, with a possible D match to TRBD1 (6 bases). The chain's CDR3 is CASSYTGTPTYEQYF. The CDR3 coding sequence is TGTGCCAGCAGTTACACCGGGACACCGACCTACGAGCAGTACTTC.